This T cell receptor beta chain was recovered during a study of OX40 agonist ivuxolimab in advanced cancers. Study observations and caveats: Several nonresponders also turned out to have low normalized T-cell clonal expansion.

As for this clone: Its antigen remains unknown.

Germline values: CDR1 MDHEN, CDR2 SYDVKM. This CDR3 comprises 13 residues. Trimming took off 2 bases at V and 4 bases at J, with 8 bases between the two ends. Exclusion applied to patients with autoimmune disease history or systemic immunosuppression. The protocol was immunoSEQ multiplex PCR, while the TCRdb copy is restricted to in-frame clones and leaves out a portion. The sample contains some 40,000 clones, roughly 89% of which appear only once. The sequence was obtained from an adult with an advanced solid tumor such as melanoma, head and neck, liver or kidney cancer. The chain uses TRBV28 and TRBJ1-2; no definite D call. The sequenced sample was CD4+ or CD8+ T cells sorted from blood, obtained in a trial of the OX40 agonist ivuxolimab. The CDR3 reads CASSLGQAYGYTF. The CDR3 DNA sequence: TGTGCCAGCAGTTTAGGTCAGGCCTATGGCTACACCTTC.